These 8 T cell receptor beta chains share one sample of origin, sequenced in a study of glioma-infiltrating T cells. Amplification of TCR alpha and beta CDR3 regions from RNA used iRepertoire nested multiplex PCR. TCRdb re-called the multiplex PCR reads with MiXCR, one entry per CDR3 protein. Of about 210,000 distinct CDR3 sequences in the sample, 25% to 35% were seen once. The sequencing sample was made of glioma tissue, nonneoplastic brain tissue, or PBMCs (not recorded which). These receptors all come from a human donor with low-grade glioma or glioblastoma, undergoing nonglioma brain surgery, or in good health (not recorded which).

This clonotype was counted at least ten times. V is TRBV7-2 and J is TRBJ2-7; D gene unclear. V shed 0 bases and J shed 7 bases, with 7 bases lying between them. Looked up from germline, CDR1 is SGHTA and CDR2 is FQGNSA. The CDR3 contains 12 residues. In DNA form, the CDR3 reads TGTGCCAGCAGCTTAGCTGTAGGAGAGCAGTACTTC. The encoded protein is CASSLAVGEQYF. The variable domain in full, completed from reference TRBV7-2 and TRBJ2-7, reads GAGVSQSPSNKVTEKGKDVELRCDPISGHTALYWYRQSLGQGLEFLIYFQGNSAPDKSGLPSDRFSAERTGGSVSTLTIQRTQQEDSAVYLCASSLAVGEQYFGPGTRLTVT.

With respect to this clonotype: A much bigger clone sits one base away, suggesting this may be a read error. The J gene is TRBJ2-1, the V gene TRBV7-3; D is undetermined. Trimming took 7 bases from V and 5 from J, leaving 15 bases between them. Per germline, CDR1 SGHTA and CDR2 FQGTGA. This CDR3 is 14 amino acids long. CDR3 in DNA: TGTGCCAGCATCCTGTCGGGCCCTAACAATGAGCAGTTCTTC. It yields the protein CASILSGPNNEQFF.

By share, this clonotype ranks as medium-sized. The chain recombines TRBV6-2 or TRBV6-3 with TRBJ2-1; 8 nucleotides align to TRBD2. The CDR3 covers 16 residues. Germline values: CDR1 MNHEY, CDR2 SVGEGT. V trimming: 7 bases; J trimming: 0 bases; junction bases outside the gene matches: 8. The CDR3 coding sequence is TGTGCCAGCATCCAGCGGGAGAGGAGCTCCTACAATGAGCAGTTCTTC. Amino acids: CASIQRERSSYNEQFF.

This clonotype came up many times. This chain connects TRBV20-1 to TRBJ1-2, with 7 bases lining up with TRBD1. J was trimmed by 8 bases and V by 4 bases; bases with no gene match: 10. Germline V gene data show CDR1 as DFQATT and CDR2 as SNEGSKA (reference sequence). This CDR3 comprises 13 residues. The CDR3 loop is CSATRPGGGGYTF. CDR3 nucleotides: TGCAGTGCTACCAGGCCCGGAGGGGGCGGCTACACCTTC.

J is TRBJ1-1 and V is TRBV29-1, with unresolved D. V was trimmed by 7 bases and J by 1 base, leaving 10 bases between them. This CDR3 has 12 amino acids. CDR1 and CDR2 from the germline V gene are SQVTM and ANQGSEA. The CDR3 nucleotides are TGCAGCGGGACGCGCTCGAACACTGAAGCTTTCTTT. It is translated as CSGTRSNTEAFF. Looking up the rest from reference TRBV29-1 and TRBJ1-1 gives the full variable domain: SAVISQKPSRDICQRGTSLTIQCQVDSQVTMMFWYRQQPGQSLTLIATANQGSEATYESGFVIDKFPISRPNLTFSTLTVSNMSPEDSSIYLCSGTRSNTEAFFGQGTRLTVV.

This clonotype occurred many times. This chain connects TRBV3-1 to TRBJ1-2; tentative D call: TRBD1 (5 bases). V was pared by 4 bases and J by 7 bases, with 13 bases between. Germline V gene sequence: CDR1 LGHDT, CDR2 YNNKEL (reference sequence). The CDR3 has 13 residues. CDR3 in DNA: TGTGCCAGCAGCCCGGAACGACAGTCTGGCTACACCTTC. This gives the protein CASSPERQSGYTF.

This chain joins TRBV27 and TRBJ2-7, with 7 bases matching TRBD1. Trimming removed 9 bases from V and 1 base from J; junction bases left unmatched: 6. CDR1 and CDR2 (germline): MNHEY, SMNVEV (reference sequence). This CDR3 is built from 13 residues. Here the CDR3 DNA reads TGTGCCAGTATCCCGGGACAGTCCTACGAGCAGTACTTC. Amino acid sequence: CASIPGQSYEQYF.

This clonotype was seen many times. The rearrangement links TRBV6-1 to TRBJ1-5; D gene uncertain. The V and J ends lost 6 bases and 4 bases respectively, with 7 bases between them. The CDR3 sequence is 12 residues long. Per the germline V gene, CDR1 is MNHNS and CDR2 is SASEGT. The CDR3 DNA sequence: TGTGCCAGCAGACAGCTAAATCAGCCCCAGCATTTT. Protein: CASRQLNQPQHF.